This entry concerns a single TCR beta chain. No antigen is known for it. Assay used: immunoSEQ multiplex PCR; TCRdb lists only in-frame clones, some missing. The sample carries approximately 58,000 clones, 89% recorded once. The data stem from a study of identifying expanded T cells in peripheral blood. During the collection period, no donor immune events like infections were recorded. Whole-study results and caveats: Technical replicates showed around 1.2 changed clones; about 2 weeks roughly 18; four weeks 19. Clone count variance between approximately two-week samples rose with total template count.

V lost 4 bases to trimming and J lost 4 bases; unmatched junction nucleotides: 3. The V gene's germline CDR1 is MDHEN and CDR2 SYDVKM. The CDR3 is 15 amino acids. This receptor was identified in a person between 18 and 75 years old in good health. The sequenced material came from blood. The chain combines TRBV28 with TRBJ1-5; 11 nucleotides match TRBD1. CDR3 residues: CASSYRDRGNQPQHF. The DNA of the CDR3 is TGTGCCAGCAGTTACCGGGACAGGGGGAATCAGCCCCAGCATTTT.